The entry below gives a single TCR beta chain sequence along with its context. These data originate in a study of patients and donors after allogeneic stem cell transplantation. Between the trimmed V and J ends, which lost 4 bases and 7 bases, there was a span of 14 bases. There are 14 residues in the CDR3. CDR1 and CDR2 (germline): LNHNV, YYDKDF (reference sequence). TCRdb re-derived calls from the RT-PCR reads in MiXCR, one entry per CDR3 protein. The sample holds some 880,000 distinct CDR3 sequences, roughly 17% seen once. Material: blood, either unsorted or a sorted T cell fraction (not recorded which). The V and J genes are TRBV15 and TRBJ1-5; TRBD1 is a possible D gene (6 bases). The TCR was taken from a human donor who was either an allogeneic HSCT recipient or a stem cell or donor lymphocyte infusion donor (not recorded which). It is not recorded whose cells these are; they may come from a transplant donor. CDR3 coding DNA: TGTGCCACCAGCACCGACAGGTCACGGCAGCCCCAGCATTTT. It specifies CATSTDRSRQPQHF.